Listed here is a single TCR beta chain. Its antigen remains unknown. This sequence may be a read error, since a much larger clone differs from it by one base. The source of the sample is a study of blood T cells in healthy people across ages. The study, taken as a whole, reports: Naive and antigen-experienced cells could not be conclusively compared, given unsorted PBMCs.

The junction had 5 bases not matched to a gene; V was cut back by 3 bases and J by 3 bases. The CDR3 loop spans 15 amino acids. CDR1 SNHLY and CDR2 FYNNEI come from the germline V gene. It was with a sample-barcoded 5' primer and a J-beta primer mix that a second PCR of about 6 to 12 cycles was run. TCRdb reprocessed the 5' RACE reads with MiXCR, giving one entry per CDR3 protein. The repertoire has approximately 680,000 distinct CDR3 sequences, 32% of them found once; the top ten carry 15%. The V gene is TRBV2, the J gene TRBJ2-4; 7 nucleotides match TRBD2. Sequenced: blood. The TCR was taken from a woman aged 80 or over in good health. CDR3 sequence: CASSEGGLDKNIQYF. CDR3 nucleotide sequence: TGTGCCAGCAGTGAGGGAGGGTTGGACAAAAACATTCAGTACTTC.